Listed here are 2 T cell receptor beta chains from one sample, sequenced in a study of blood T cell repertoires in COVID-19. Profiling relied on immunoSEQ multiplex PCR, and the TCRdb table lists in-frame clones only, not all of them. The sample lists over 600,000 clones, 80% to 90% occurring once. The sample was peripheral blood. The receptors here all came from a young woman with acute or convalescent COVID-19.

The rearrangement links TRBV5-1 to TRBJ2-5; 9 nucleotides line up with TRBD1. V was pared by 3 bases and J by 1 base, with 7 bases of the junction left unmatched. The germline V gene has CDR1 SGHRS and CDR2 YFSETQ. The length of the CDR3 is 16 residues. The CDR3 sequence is CASSSGGQGGQETQYF. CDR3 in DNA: TGCGCCAGCAGCTCTGGGGGACAGGGAGGCCAAGAGACCCAGTACTTC.

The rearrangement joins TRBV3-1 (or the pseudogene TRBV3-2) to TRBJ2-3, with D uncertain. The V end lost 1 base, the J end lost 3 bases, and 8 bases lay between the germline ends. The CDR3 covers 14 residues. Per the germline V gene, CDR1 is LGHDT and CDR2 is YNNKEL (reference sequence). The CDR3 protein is CASSQVARTDTQYF. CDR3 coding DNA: TGTGCCAGCAGCCAAGTTGCTAGAACAGATACGCAGTATTTT.